A single T cell receptor beta chain is shown here with its context. Its target is unknown. This sample is drawn from a study of shared clonotypes between healthy human individuals. Overall study context: Two women and three men aged 18 to 49 made up the donors. Donors had three CD4 naive, three CD4 memory, two CD8 naive and one CD8 memory plate apiece.

Regarding the study as a whole: Non-shared clonotypes displayed generation probabilities falling below those of clonotypes present in all four donors.

The data were produced by immunoSEQ multiplex PCR, yet TCRdb's version contains in-frame clones alone and is incomplete. The data show about 2,500,000 clones, over 85% seen once. This CDR3 is 18 amino acids long. Naive CD45RA+ and memory CD45RA-negative subsets were split from CD4+ cells. V is TRBV12-2 and J is TRBJ2-2; the D call in the table, TRBD2, was not verified against the DNA. TRBV12-2 represents a pseudogene. Material for sequencing was naive CD4+ T cells sorted from blood. Subset reported: CD45RA+ positively selected. This clonotype was sampled from a man between 18 and 29 years old in good health. The CDR3 sequence is CASRLAWGLAAFTGELFF. The DNA of the CDR3 is TGTGCAAGTCGCTTAGCGTGGGGACTAGCGGCATTCACCGGGGAGCTGTTTTTT.